This passage covers 25 T cell receptor beta chains from one sample sequenced in a study of PD-L1 blockade in urothelial cancer. Generated by immunoSEQ multiplex PCR, the TCRdb table keeps only in-frame clones and is missing some. The top ten hold 11% of the sample, which has around 66,000 clones, more than 70% seen once. Time point given: peripheral blood 6 weeks after treatment start. Sequenced material: PBMCs, taken around atezolizumab (anti-PD-L1) treatment. The receptors originated from a man in his fifties or sixties with urothelial cancer.

The chain couples TRBV5-4 to TRBJ2-5; the match to TRBD2 covers 7 bases. The CDR3 is 15 residues long. The germline V gene encodes CDR1 SGHNT and CDR2 YYREEE (reference sequence). Trimming cost V 0 bases and J 1 base; bases outside gene matches: 3. The CDR3 sequence: CASSLGLAAQETQYF. The CDR3, as DNA: TGTGCCAGCAGCTTGGGTCTAGCGGCCCAAGAGACCCAGTACTTC.

The rearrangement joins TRBV5-1 to TRBJ2-1; TRBD1 is a possible D gene (6 bases). CDR1 is SGHRS, CDR2 YFSETQ, per germline. Trimming removed 2 bases from V and 6 bases from J, with 18 bases in between. The CDR3 extends over 16 amino acids. The DNA for the CDR3 is TGCGCCAGCAGCTTTGGATGGGGGCCCCCCCCCAATGAGCAGTTCTTC. It codes for CASSFGWGPPPNEQFF.

The gene calls are TRBV6-5 and TRBJ1-5; tentative D call: TRBD1 (5 bases). The CDR3 runs 15 residues. Germline lookup yields CDR1 MNHEY and CDR2 SVGAGI. Trimming left V 8 bases short and J 4 bases short, with 18 bases between. The CDR3 spells CASARAGGANQPQHF. CDR3 DNA sequence: TGTGCCAGCGCAAGAGCCGGCGGGGCAAATCAGCCCCAGCATTTT.

The J gene is TRBJ2-7, the V gene TRBV10-1; TRBD2 matches 10 bases. The CDR3 spans 15 residues. Germline V CDR1 and CDR2: WNHNN, SYGVQD (reference sequence). Trimming cost V 3 bases and J 5 bases; bases outside gene matches: 7. The chain's CDR3 is CASSEAGGPFDEQYF. CDR3 DNA: TGCGCCAGCAGTGAAGCGGGAGGGCCGTTCGACGAGCAGTACTTC.

The chain recombines TRBV5-5 with TRBJ2-5, with 9 bases lining up with TRBD1. Germline V CDR1 and CDR2: SGHKS, YYEKEE (reference sequence). The ends lost 2 bases at V and 5 bases at J; junction bases unmatched: 10. The CDR3 sequence is 16 residues long. CDR3 DNA sequence: TGTGCCAGCAGCTTCCTGCCCCCGACAGGGGGTGAGACCCAGTACTTC. Encoded protein: CASSFLPPTGGETQYF.

J is TRBJ2-2 and V is TRBV4-3; D perhaps matches TRBD2 (5 bases). The length of the CDR3 is 15 residues. Deletions cut 4 bases from V and 2 bases from J, with 11 bases between. CDR1 is LGHNA, CDR2 YSLEER, per germline. CDR3 sequence reads: CASSPRRTNTGELFF. DNA for the CDR3: TGCGCCAGCAGCCCCAGGAGGACCAACACCGGGGAGCTGTTTTTT.

DNA for the CDR3: TGTGCCAGCATCGGACAGGGGGACAATCAGCCCCAGCATTTT. Protein: CASIGQGDNQPQHF. The rearrangement uses TRBV28 and TRBJ1-5, with 10 nucleotides matching TRBD1. Trimming removed 7 bases from V and 3 bases from J; junction bases left unmatched: 3. The CDR3 totals 14 residues. Germline CDR1 and CDR2: MDHEN and SYDVKM.

This chain joins TRBV9 and TRBJ1-3; no clear D gene. The CDR3 is made up of 14 amino acids. Germline V lookup: CDR1 SGDLS, CDR2 YYNGEE. The V end lost 0 bases, the J end lost 3 bases, and 7 bases lay between the germline ends. CDR3 loop: CASSVDTLGNTIYF. The CDR3 DNA reads TGTGCCAGCAGCGTAGACACCCTTGGAAACACCATATATTTT.

This chain connects TRBV27 to TRBJ1-5, with a possible D match to TRBD1 (5 bases). V was cut by 2 bases and J by 6 bases, with 11 bases left in between. CDR3 length: 14 amino acids. Germline V lookup: CDR1 MNHEY, CDR2 SMNVEV (reference sequence). The chain's CDR3 is CASSLTGRVQPQHF. The CDR3 DNA is TGTGCCAGCAGTTTAACAGGACGGGTTCAGCCCCAGCATTTT.

The chain carries TRBV6-6 and TRBJ1-5, with TRBD1 identical over 7 bases. The V gene's germline CDR1 is MNHNY and CDR2 SVGAGI (reference sequence). This CDR3 region has 15 residues. Losses at the gene ends were 0 bases for V and 11 bases for J; bases not matched to a gene: 10. CDR3 protein: CASSYSVQGRGSQHF. CDR3 DNA sequence: TGTGCCAGCAGTTACTCGGTACAGGGGCGTGGGTCCCAGCATTTT.

The V and J genes are TRBV6-1 and TRBJ2-7, with no clear D. CDR3 length: 14 amino acids. Germline assignment: CDR1 MNHNS and CDR2 SASEGT. Trimming removed 4 bases at V and 7 bases at J, with 17 bases between. This CDR3 reads CASSGASAQLEQYF. As DNA, the CDR3 is TGTGCCAGCAGTGGGGCTTCAGCCCAATTAGAGCAGTACTTC.

The chain recombines TRBV7-2 with TRBJ1-2; perhaps TRBD1 as D (6 bases). The CDR3 totals 13 residues. V was cut by 3 bases and J by 4 bases, with 9 bases left in between. Germline V gene sequence: CDR1 SGHTA, CDR2 FQGNSA. CDR3 protein: CASSFLTGYGYTF. DNA of the CDR3: TGTGCCAGCAGCTTCCTGACAGGCTATGGCTACACCTTC.

The J gene is TRBJ2-5, the V gene TRBV6-5, with D tentatively TRBD1 (5 bases). The tail of the sequence fits TRBJ2-7 better, so the J call may be wrong. The V gene's germline CDR1 is MNHEY and CDR2 SVGAGI. The CDR3 covers 14 residues. CDR3 sequence: CASRSPRQSYEQYF. CDR3 nucleotide sequence: TGTGCCAGCAGATCACCCAGACAGAGTTACGAGCAGTACTTC.

The chain is built from TRBV9 and TRBJ2-3; 8 bases are shared with TRBD1. Trimming at V came to 0 bases and at J to 2 bases, leaving 11 bases not matched to a gene. The germline gives CDR1 SGDLS, CDR2 YYNGEE. The CDR3 sequence is 18 residues long. The chain's CDR3 is CASSVVGGTGSVTDTQYF. The CDR3 DNA sequence: TGTGCCAGCAGCGTAGTAGGTGGGACAGGTTCAGTCACAGATACGCAGTATTTT. The whole variable domain, remainder taken from reference TRBV9 and TRBJ2-3, is DSGVTQTPKHLITATGQRVTLRCSPRSGDLSVYWYQQSLDQGLQFLIQYYNGEERAKGNILERFSAQQFPDLHSELNLSSLELGDSALYFCASSVVGGTGSVTDTQYFGPGTRLTVL.

This clone was seen a single time. CDR3 amino acids: CASSLSGTLLAFYNEQFF. CDR3 sequence (DNA): TGTGCCAGCAGCCTATCTGGTACGCTACTAGCGTTCTACAATGAGCAGTTCTTC. The rearrangement uses TRBV7-2 and TRBJ2-1, with 7 bases aligning to TRBD2. There are 18 residues in the CDR3. The V gene's germline CDR1 is SGHTA and CDR2 FQGNSA. The V gene end was trimmed by 5 bases and the J gene end by 3 bases; junction bases not matched to a gene: 16.

The DNA of the CDR3 is TGTGCCAGCGGGGGACAGGGTACCTACGAGCAGTACTTC. Protein: CASGGQGTYEQYF. This sequence joins TRBV25-1 and TRBJ2-7; TRBD1 matches at 9 bases. The germline CDR1 and CDR2 sequences are MGHDK and SYGVNS. Trimming removed 8 bases from V and 2 bases from J; junction bases left unmatched: 4. The CDR3 totals 13 residues.

This chain joins TRBV7-2 and TRBJ1-1; D not resolved. V was clipped by 2 bases and J by 3 bases, with 7 bases between them. The CDR3 contains 13 residues. CDR1 is SGHTA and CDR2 is FQGNSA in the germline V gene. The CDR3 is CASSLWADTEAFF. The CDR3, as DNA: TGTGCCAGCAGCTTATGGGCAGACACTGAAGCTTTCTTT.

This chain links TRBV9 with TRBJ2-6; D possibly corresponds to TRBD1 (6 bases). Trimming shortened V by 2 bases and J by 0 bases, and 12 bases separated the two germline ends. Germline V gene data show CDR1 as SGDLS and CDR2 as YYNGEE. This CDR3 is built from 17 residues. The CDR3 DNA reads as TGTGCCAGCAGCGTCCGGGACACTTACTCTGGGGCCAACGTCCTGACTTTC. Its translation is CASSVRDTYSGANVLTF.

The chain has TRBV6-5 and TRBJ1-5, with D possibly being TRBD1 (5 bases). CDR3 length: 15 residues. Trimming pared 5 bases from V and 2 bases from J, leaving 13 bases between. The germline V gene encodes CDR1 MNHEY and CDR2 SVGAGI. In nucleotides, the CDR3 is TGTGCCAGCAGTAGGAATGAAGGGGGCAATCAGCCCCAGCATTTT. Its translation: CASSRNEGGNQPQHF.

The chain joins TRBV7-8 to TRBJ1-1; D gene uncertain. The CDR3 spans 13 residues. CDR1 and CDR2 (germline): SGHVS, FQNEAQ. V was pared by 1 base and J by 5 bases, with 8 bases between. In nucleotides, the CDR3 is TGTGCCAGCAGCTTAGTAGTAGATACTGAAGCTTTCTTT. This encodes CASSLVVDTEAFF. The variable domain in full, with the rest retrieved from reference TRBV7-8 and TRBJ1-1, is GAGVSQSPRYKVAKRGQDVALRCDPISGHVSLFWYQQALGQGPEFLTYFQNEAQLDKSGLPSDRFFAERPEGSVSTLKIQRTQQEDSAVYLCASSLVVDTEAFFGQGTRLTVV.

This chain links TRBV5-4 with TRBJ1-3; D may be TRBD1 (6 bases). CDR1 and CDR2 from the germline V gene are SGHNT and YYREEE (reference sequence). The CDR3 length is 17 residues. Trimming shortened V by 0 bases and J by 0 bases, and 13 bases separated the two germline ends. The CDR3 sequence: CASSLEVGGLSGNTIYF. CDR3 in DNA: TGTGCCAGCAGCTTGGAGGTTGGGGGCCTCTCTGGAAACACCATATATTTT.

The rearrangement joins TRBV2 to TRBJ2-5; 9 bases are a match to TRBD2. Germline V gives CDR1 SNHLY, CDR2 FYNNEI. Trimming removed 7 bases from V and 5 bases from J; junction bases left unmatched: 11. The CDR3 sequence is 15 residues long. The CDR3 region is CASNFVSGRGETQYF. The CDR3 DNA reads TGTGCCAGCAATTTTGTTAGCGGGAGAGGGGAGACCCAGTACTTC.

The chain employs TRBV7-2 and TRBJ2-2; 8 bases are a match to TRBD2. The CDR3 is made up of 18 amino acids. The V gene end was trimmed by 1 base and the J gene end by 3 bases; junction bases not matched to a gene: 10. Germline V gives CDR1 SGHTA, CDR2 FQGNSA. The CDR3 loop is CASSLGLALRGDTGELFF. The DNA for the CDR3 is TGTGCCAGCAGCTTAGGACTAGCGCTTCGCGGGGACACCGGGGAGCTGTTTTTT.

This sequence joins TRBV5-1 and TRBJ2-7, with 9 positions matching TRBD2. The junction had 9 bases not matched to a gene; V was cut back by 5 bases and J by 6 bases. Germline V gene sequence: CDR1 SGHRS, CDR2 YFSETQ. The CDR3 contains 14 residues. CDR3 region: CASRGGGRAGEQYF. Here the CDR3 DNA reads TGCGCCAGCAGAGGTGGCGGGAGGGCAGGCGAGCAGTACTTC.

The chain has TRBV15 and TRBJ2-1; D is possibly TRBD1 (6 bases). Looked up from germline, CDR1 is LNHNV and CDR2 is YYDKDF (reference sequence). V lost 0 bases to trimming and J lost 6 bases, with 12 bases between them. This CDR3 spans 15 amino acids. The CDR3 nucleotides read TGTGCCACCAGCAGAGATGCCCTCAGGGGCAATGAGCAGTTCTTC. Translation gives CATSRDALRGNEQFF.